These T cell receptor beta chains were read from a single sample in a study of pediatric ulcerative colitis. Here immunoSEQ multiplex PCR was the method, and the copy in TCRdb shows in-frame clones only, minus some. The sample gives about 64,000 clones, approximately 87% of which show up once; around 3.5% is in the top ten. Sequencing input: blood. The receptors originated from a boy younger than 18 with severe ulcerative colitis. CDR3s include the opening cysteine and the closing phenylalanine or tryptophan. D genes are given only for firm matches. Rows give clone size only sometimes, using once, few, many, or a class for an expanded clone.

j_gene	v_gene	d_gene	abundance	CDR3aa	CDR3nt
TRBJ2-7	TRBV11-3	-	-	CASSQVSGKWEQYF	TGCGCCAGCAGCCAGGTATCAGGGAAATGGGAGCAGTACTTC
TRBJ2-7	TRBV5-4	-	-	CASSLVGTASDEQYF	TGTGCCAGCAGCTTGGTCGGGACGGCGAGCGACGAGCAGTACTTC
TRBJ2-3	TRBV27	TRBD1	-	CASSRDRDTDTQYF	TGTGCCAGCAGTAGGGACAGGGACACAGATACGCAGTATTTT
TRBJ2-1	TRBV2	TRBD2	-	CASTEQREWENEQFF	TGTGCCAGCACCGAACAGCGGGAGTGGGAGAATGAGCAGTTCTTC
TRBJ1-1	TRBV30	-	once	CAWIHRTPNFDEAFF	TGTGCCTGGATTCACAGGACTCCGAACTTTGATGAAGCTTTCTTT
TRBJ2-7	TRBV30	TRBD2	-	CAWSDRGLAGVEYF	TGTGCCTGGAGCGACCGGGGACTAGCGGGAGTCGAGTACTTC
TRBJ2-1	TRBV6-6	TRBD2	once	CASTWTSGYNEQFF	TGTGCCAGCACCTGGACTAGCGGATACAATGAGCAGTTCTTC
TRBJ2-5	TRBV5-4	TRBD1	-	CASSVTGAQETQYF	TGTGCCAGCAGCGTAACAGGGGCTCAAGAGACCCAGTACTTC
TRBJ2-1	TRBV7-2	TRBD2	-	CASSTSGSSYNEQFF	TGTGCCAGCAGCACTAGCGGGAGCTCCTACAATGAGCAGTTCTTC
TRBJ2-7	TRBV7-9	-	-	CASSLGALYEQYF	TGTGCCAGCAGCTTAGGGGCACTTTACGAGCAGTACTTC
TRBJ2-7	TRBV14	-	-	CASSPGRFSYEQYF	TGTGCCAGCAGTCCGGGTCGATTTTCCTACGAGCAGTACTTC
TRBJ2-7	TRBV6-5	TRBD2	-	CASRRTSGDYEQYF	TGTGCCAGCAGGCGGACTAGCGGGGACTACGAGCAGTACTTC
TRBJ2-3	TRBV4-3	-	-	CASSQDFAVRTDTQYF	TGCGCCAGCAGCCAAGATTTTGCCGTACGCACAGATACGCAGTATTTT
TRBJ2-5	TRBV20-1	-	once	CSAGQQETQYF	TGCAGTGCCGGACAACAAGAGACCCAGTACTTC
TRBJ2-2	TRBV5-1	-	-	CASSFGERTGELFF	TGCGCCAGCAGCTTTGGGGAACGCACCGGGGAGCTGTTTTTT
TRBJ2-5	TRBV7-9	-	once	CASKQGGGETQYF	TGTGCCAGTAAACAGGGTGGAGGGGAGACCCAGTACTTC
TRBJ2-3	TRBV10-3	-	-	CAISERVSGTDTQYF	TGTGCCATCAGTGAGCGGGTAAGCGGCACAGATACGCAGTATTTT
TRBJ2-3	TRBV11-1	-	-	CASSLGFRTDTQYF	TGTGCCAGCAGCTTAGGGTTTCGCACAGATACGCAGTATTTT
TRBJ1-1	TRBV29-1	-	-	CSVFQGGYTEAFF	TGCAGCGTCTTCCAGGGAGGATACACTGAAGCTTTCTTT
TRBJ2-1	TRBV10-3	TRBD1	-	CAISDLGQGHYNEQFF	TGTGCCATCAGTGACCTCGGACAGGGTCACTACAATGAGCAGTTCTTC
TRBJ2-7	TRBV29-1	-	once	CSVLTGYEQYF	TGCAGCGTTCTGACAGGCTACGAGCAGTACTTC
TRBJ2-1	TRBV5-3	TRBD2	-	CARSELADQKGEQFF	TGTGCCAGAAGCGAACTAGCGGACCAAAAGGGTGAGCAGTTCTTC
TRBJ2-3	TRBV9	-	-	CASSVGPAGTDTQYF	TGTGCCAGCAGCGTAGGTCCGGCGGGCACAGATACGCAGTATTTT
TRBJ1-1	TRBV30	TRBD1	-	CAWSQGDTEAFF	TGTGCCTGGAGTCAGGGGGACACTGAAGCTTTCTTT
TRBJ2-3	TRBV27	-	once	CASKGSGFTDTQYF	TGTGCCAGCAAAGGTAGCGGCTTCACAGATACGCAGTATTTT
TRBJ2-5	TRBV4-2	TRBD2	-	CASSQGGTSQETQYF	TGTGCCAGCAGCCAAGGGGGGACTAGTCAAGAGACCCAGTACTTC
TRBJ1-2	TRBV21-1	-	-	CASSIQGQGAHYGYTF	TGTGCCAGCAGCATCCAGGGACAGGGGGCCCACTATGGCTACACCTTC
TRBJ1-1	TRBV28	-	-	CASTKRVYTEAFF	TGTGCCAGCACCAAGAGGGTGTACACTGAAGCTTTCTTT
TRBJ1-5	TRBV30	-	-	CAWTAYSNQPQHF	TGTGCCTGGACAGCTTATAGCAATCAGCCCCAGCATTTT
TRBJ2-4	TRBV5-1	TRBD1	-	CASSLAMGPGGRNIQYF	TGCGCCAGCAGCTTGGCCATGGGGCCAGGGGGCAGGAACATTCAGTACTTC
TRBJ1-1	TRBV7-9	TRBD1	few	CASSLEQGTEAFF	TGTGCCAGCAGCTTAGAACAGGGGACTGAAGCTTTCTTT
TRBJ2-7	TRBV7-9	TRBD2	once	CASSSSGSPSGQYF	TGTGCCAGCAGCTCTAGCGGGAGCCCCTCTGGGCAGTACTTC